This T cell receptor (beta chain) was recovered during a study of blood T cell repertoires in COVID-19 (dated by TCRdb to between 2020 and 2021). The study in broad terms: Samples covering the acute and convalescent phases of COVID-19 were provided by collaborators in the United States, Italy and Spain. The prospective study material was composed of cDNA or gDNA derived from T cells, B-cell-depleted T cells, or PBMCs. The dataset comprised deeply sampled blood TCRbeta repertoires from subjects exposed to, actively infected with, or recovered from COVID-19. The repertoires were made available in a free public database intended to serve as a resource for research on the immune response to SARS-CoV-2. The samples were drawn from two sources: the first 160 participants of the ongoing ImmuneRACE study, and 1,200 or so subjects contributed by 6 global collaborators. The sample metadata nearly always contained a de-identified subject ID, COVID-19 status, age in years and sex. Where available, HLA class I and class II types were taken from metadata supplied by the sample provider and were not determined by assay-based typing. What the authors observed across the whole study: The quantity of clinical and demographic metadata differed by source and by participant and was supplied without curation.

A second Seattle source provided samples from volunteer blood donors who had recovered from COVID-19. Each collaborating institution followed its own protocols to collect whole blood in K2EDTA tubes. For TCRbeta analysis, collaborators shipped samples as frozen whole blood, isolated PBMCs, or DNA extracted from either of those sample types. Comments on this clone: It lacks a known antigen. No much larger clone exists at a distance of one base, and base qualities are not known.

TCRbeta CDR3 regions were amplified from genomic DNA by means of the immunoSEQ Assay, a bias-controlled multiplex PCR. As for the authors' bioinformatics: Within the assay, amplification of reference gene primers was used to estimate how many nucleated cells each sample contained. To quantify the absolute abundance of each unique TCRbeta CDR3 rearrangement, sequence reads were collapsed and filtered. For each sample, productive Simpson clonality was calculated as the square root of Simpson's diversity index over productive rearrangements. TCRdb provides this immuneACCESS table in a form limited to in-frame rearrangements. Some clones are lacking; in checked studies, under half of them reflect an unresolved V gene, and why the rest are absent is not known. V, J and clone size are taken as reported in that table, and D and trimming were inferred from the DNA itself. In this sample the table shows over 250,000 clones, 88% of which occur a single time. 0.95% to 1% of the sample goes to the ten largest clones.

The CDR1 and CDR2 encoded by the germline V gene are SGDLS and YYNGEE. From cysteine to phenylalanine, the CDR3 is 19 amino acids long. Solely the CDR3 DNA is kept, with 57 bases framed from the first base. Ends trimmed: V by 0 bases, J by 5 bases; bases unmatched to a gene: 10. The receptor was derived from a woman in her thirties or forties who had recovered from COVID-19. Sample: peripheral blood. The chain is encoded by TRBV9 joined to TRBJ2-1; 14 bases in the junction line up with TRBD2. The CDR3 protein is CASSVDGTSGGSSHNEQFF. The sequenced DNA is TGTGCCAGCAGCGTAGATGGGACTAGCGGGGGCAGTTCCCACAATGAGCAGTTCTTC.